This T cell receptor (beta chain) was sequenced in a study of T cell repertoires in cytomegalovirus infection. About the research overall: Public TCR beta signatures were indicative of both CMV infection and a matching HLA type.

Details on this clonotype: The antigen remains undetermined.

TCRdb redid the calling of the reads with MiXCR, one entry per CDR3 protein. Here the sample spans a few hundred thousand distinct CDR3 sequences, 8% to 9.5% being singletons. Study-level points and caveats: Adding up the frequency of public TCR beta families identified people who carried CMV plus the relevant HLA. CMV-specific TCR beta clonotypes restricted by HLA-C dominated the ex vivo response.

Looked up from germline, CDR1 is LGHNA and CDR2 is YSLEER. Trimming shortened V by 0 bases and J by 6 bases, and 15 bases separated the two germline ends. The CDR3 has 16 residues. This sequence joins TRBV4-3 and TRBJ1-3, with D maybe TRBD1 (6 bases). This sequence was found in a human donor in good health (CMV status not recorded). Some clones in this sample may be carry-over from other donors' samples. The sample was PBMCs. This CDR3 reads CASSQDWGGLENTIYF. Here the CDR3 DNA reads TGCGCCAGCAGCCAAGATTGGGGGGGGCTGGAAAACACCATATATTTT.